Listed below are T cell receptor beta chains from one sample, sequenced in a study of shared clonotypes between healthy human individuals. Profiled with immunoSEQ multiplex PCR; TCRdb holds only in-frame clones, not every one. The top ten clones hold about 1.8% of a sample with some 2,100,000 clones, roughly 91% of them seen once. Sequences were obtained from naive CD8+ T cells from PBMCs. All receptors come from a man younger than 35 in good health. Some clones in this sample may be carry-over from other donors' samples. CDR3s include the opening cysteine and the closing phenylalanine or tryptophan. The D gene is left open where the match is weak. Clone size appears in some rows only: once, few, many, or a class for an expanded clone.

CDR3: CAISDWGKLSGLADNEQFF
DNA: TGTGCCATCAGTGATTGGGGCAAACTCTCCGGACTAGCGGACAATGAGCAGTTCTTC
J: TRBJ2-1
V: TRBV10-3
D: TRBD2
size: -

CDR3: CASSVRTGELFF
DNA: TGTGCCAGCAGCGTACGCACCGGGGAGCTGTTTTTT
J: TRBJ2-2
V: TRBV9
D: -
size: -

CDR3: CASSLSSGLGNQPQHF
DNA: TGTGCCAGCAGTTTATCTTCAGGGTTGGGGAATCAGCCCCAGCATTTT
J: TRBJ1-5
V: TRBV27
D: -
size: -

CDR3: CASSSLMGLPEAFF
DNA: TGTGCCAGCAGCTCCCTAATGGGACTCCCTGAAGCTTTCTTT
J: TRBJ1-1
V: TRBV11-1
D: -
size: once

CDR3: CASSLFSGRRSNEQFF
DNA: TGTGCCAGCAGCTTATTTAGCGGGAGAAGGAGTAATGAGCAGTTCTTC
J: TRBJ2-1
V: TRBV7-9
D: TRBD2
size: -

CDR3: CASSFTLGPTAVAQYF
DNA: TGTGCCAGCAGCTTTACTCTGGGACCGACCGCGGTTGCCCAGTACTTC
J: TRBJ2-5
V: TRBV11-2
D: -
size: once

CDR3: CASSYEGPNQPQHF
DNA: TGTGCCAGCAGTTACGAGGGTCCCAATCAGCCCCAGCATTTT
J: TRBJ1-5
V: TRBV6-5
D: -
size: -

CDR3: CASSRAGGWEQYF
DNA: TGTGCCAGCAGCCGAGCGGGAGGTTGGGAGCAGTACTTC
J: TRBJ2-7
V: TRBV27
D: TRBD2
size: -

CDR3: CASSKAHTEAFF
DNA: TGTGCCAGCAGCAAAGCACACACTGAAGCTTTCTTT
J: TRBJ1-1
V: TRBV21-1
D: -
size: -

CDR3: CASSLEASAYEQYF
DNA: TGTGCCAGCAGCTTGGAGGCCTCCGCCTACGAGCAGTACTTC
J: TRBJ2-7
V: TRBV5-6
D: -
size: -

CDR3: CASSFMTSVSYEQYF
DNA: TGTGCCAGCAGCTTTATGACTAGCGTGTCCTACGAGCAGTACTTC
J: TRBJ2-7
V: TRBV5-5
D: TRBD2
size: -

CDR3: CASSSDGSSYEQYF
DNA: TGTGCCAGCAGCTCCGACGGGAGCTCCTACGAGCAGTACTTC
J: TRBJ2-7
V: TRBV5-6
D: -
size: -

CDR3: CASSSSRDSPYEQYF
DNA: TGTGCCAGCAGCTCCAGCCGGGACAGCCCCTACGAGCAGTACTTC
J: TRBJ2-7
V: TRBV7-9
D: TRBD1
size: -

CDR3: CASSQGQSKAPLHF
DNA: TGTGCCAGCAGCCAAGGACAGTCCAAAGCACCCCTCCACTTT
J: TRBJ1-6
V: TRBV5-6
D: -
size: -

CDR3: CASSEGGQEQETQYF
DNA: TGCGCCAGCAGTGAGGGGGGCCAGGAGCAAGAGACCCAGTACTTC
J: TRBJ2-5
V: TRBV10-1
D: -
size: -

CDR3: CASSYRANTEAFF
DNA: TGTGCCAGCAGTTATCGAGCGAACACTGAAGCTTTCTTT
J: TRBJ1-1
V: TRBV6-7
D: -
size: -

CDR3: CASSLGTLTGFYEQYF
DNA: TGTGCCAGCAGTTTGGGTACTTTGACCGGCTTCTACGAGCAGTACTTC
J: TRBJ2-7
V: TRBV27
D: -
size: once

CDR3: CASSLRTGTYNEQFF
DNA: TGTGCCAGCAGCCTCCGGACAGGGACCTACAATGAGCAGTTCTTC
J: TRBJ2-1
V: TRBV7-9
D: TRBD1
size: -

CDR3: CASSRGTGVRNEQFF
DNA: TGTGCCAGCAGTCGCGGGACAGGGGTCCGAAATGAGCAGTTCTTC
J: TRBJ2-1
V: TRBV27
D: TRBD1
size: -

CDR3: CASSYHQRDTDTQYF
DNA: TGTGCCAGCAGTTACCACCAGCGGGACACAGATACGCAGTATTTT
J: TRBJ2-3
V: TRBV6-5
D: TRBD2
size: -

CDR3: CASSFSGTGELFF
DNA: TGTGCCAGCAGCTTTTCGGGCACCGGGGAGCTGTTTTTT
J: TRBJ2-2
V: TRBV11-2
D: -
size: -

CDR3: CASSVGTGGAFVETQYF
DNA: TGTGCCAGCAGCGTTGGGACAGGGGGCGCGTTTGTGGAGACCCAGTACTTC
J: TRBJ2-5
V: TRBV9
D: TRBD1
size: -

CDR3: CASSSRVADNEQFF
DNA: TGTGCCAGCAGCAGCAGGGTTGCGGACAATGAGCAGTTCTTC
J: TRBJ2-1
V: TRBV7-9
D: -
size: -

CDR3: CASSLDGTGGAYNEQFF
DNA: TGTGCCAGCAGCTTAGATGGGACAGGGGGCGCCTACAATGAGCAGTTCTTC
J: TRBJ2-1
V: TRBV13
D: TRBD1
size: -

CDR3: CASSLYRGLPGNTIYF
DNA: TGTGCCAGCAGTTTGTACAGGGGGCTCCCTGGAAACACCATATATTTT
J: TRBJ1-3
V: TRBV28
D: TRBD1
size: -

CDR3: CASSLWTSGYNEQFF
DNA: TGTGCCAGCAGCTTATGGACTAGCGGGTACAATGAGCAGTTCTTC
J: TRBJ2-1
V: TRBV5-5
D: TRBD2
size: -

CDR3: CASSFEVWSNNQPQHF
DNA: TGTGCCAGCAGCTTTGAAGTGTGGTCGAACAATCAGCCCCAGCATTTT
J: TRBJ1-5
V: TRBV5-8
D: -
size: -

CDR3: CASSLSPSVGTQYF
DNA: TGTGCCAGCAGCTTAAGTCCGAGCGTCGGGACCCAGTACTTC
J: TRBJ2-5
V: TRBV7-9
D: -
size: -

CDR3: CASSFGTALHF
DNA: TGTGCCAGCAGCTTCGGGACAGCGCTCCACTTC
J: TRBJ2-7
V: TRBV7-6
D: TRBD1
size: -

CDR3: CASSAGTSGRSTQYF
DNA: TGTGCCAGCAGTGCCGGGACTAGCGGGAGATCTACGCAGTATTTT
J: TRBJ2-3
V: TRBV9
D: TRBD2
size: -

CDR3: CASIPSDSYEQYF
DNA: TGTGCCAGCATCCCCTCCGATTCCTACGAGCAGTACTTC
J: TRBJ2-7
V: TRBV7-9
D: -
size: -

CDR3: CASSTTGTVNEQFF
DNA: TGTGCCAGCAGTACTACGGGGACAGTGAATGAGCAGTTCTTC
J: TRBJ2-1
V: TRBV28
D: TRBD1
size: -

CDR3: CASSWRGRSTDTQYF
DNA: TGTGCCAGCAGCTGGCGGGGGCGGAGCACAGATACGCAGTATTTT
J: TRBJ2-3
V: TRBV11-2
D: -
size: -

CDR3: CASSLLAGSYGVKNIQYF
DNA: TGTGCCAGCAGCTTACTAGCGGGGTCCTACGGGGTCAAAAACATTCAGTACTTC
J: TRBJ2-4
V: TRBV7-2
D: TRBD2
size: -

CDR3: CASSPGWVNEQFF
DNA: TGTGCCAGCAGCCCCGGTTGGGTGAATGAGCAGTTCTTC
J: TRBJ2-1
V: TRBV7-9
D: -
size: -

CDR3: CASSLNSPNEQFF
DNA: TGTGCCAGCAGCTTAAATTCCCCGAATGAGCAGTTCTTC
J: TRBJ2-1
V: TRBV7-9
D: -
size: -

CDR3: CASSQQAAGGPDEQYF
DNA: TGTGCCAGCAGTCAACAGGCAGCGGGAGGGCCAGACGAGCAGTACTTC
J: TRBJ2-7
V: TRBV4-2
D: TRBD2
size: -

CDR3: CASSPDRIGTEAFF
DNA: TGTGCCAGCAGCCCAGACAGGATTGGCACTGAAGCTTTCTTT
J: TRBJ1-1
V: TRBV7-8
D: -
size: -

CDR3: CASSSTRNQPQHF
DNA: TGTGCCAGCAGTTCTACGCGAAATCAGCCCCAGCATTTT
J: TRBJ1-5
V: TRBV27
D: -
size: few

CDR3: CASSSLPVYNEQFF
DNA: TGTGCCAGCAGTTCGCTACCGGTTTACAATGAGCAGTTCTTC
J: TRBJ2-1
V: TRBV28
D: -
size: few

CDR3: CASSSPGSRAPGGQQFF
DNA: TGTGCCAGTAGTAGTCCGGGGTCTAGGGCCCCAGGTGGGCAGCAGTTCTTC
J: TRBJ2-1
V: TRBV19
D: -
size: once

CDR3: CASSLDRGKSYEQYF
DNA: TGCGCCAGCAGCTTGGATCGCGGGAAGTCCTACGAGCAGTACTTC
J: TRBJ2-7
V: TRBV5-1
D: -
size: -

CDR3: CARSLEDRDQIHTEAFF
DNA: TGTGCCAGAAGCTTGGAGGACAGGGATCAAATTCATACTGAAGCTTTCTTT
J: TRBJ1-1
V: TRBV5-3
D: TRBD1
size: -

CDR3: CASNGLAGDRTGELFF
DNA: TGTGCCAGCAACGGACTAGCGGGAGACCGAACCGGGGAGCTGTTTTTT
J: TRBJ2-2
V: TRBV7-9
D: TRBD2
size: -

CDR3: CASSHSERTGYYGYTF
DNA: TGTGCCAGCAGCCATTCCGAGCGGACAGGATATTATGGCTACACCTTC
J: TRBJ1-2
V: TRBV9
D: TRBD1
size: once

CDR3: CASSLIGTNTGELFF
DNA: TGTGCCAGCAGCTTAATAGGGACGAACACCGGGGAGCTGTTTTTT
J: TRBJ2-2
V: TRBV7-3
D: -
size: few

CDR3: CASSSGTGGVDEQYF
DNA: TGTGCCAGCAGCTCCGGGACAGGGGGTGTTGACGAGCAGTACTTC
J: TRBJ2-7
V: TRBV7-3
D: TRBD1
size: -

CDR3: CASSIDQTRTNEQFF
DNA: TGTGCCAGTAGTATAGATCAGACTAGAACCAATGAGCAGTTCTTC
J: TRBJ2-1
V: TRBV19
D: -
size: -

CDR3: CASSSTGGAGEKLFF
DNA: TGTGCCAGCAGCTCAACGGGGGGCGCAGGTGAAAAACTGTTTTTT
J: TRBJ1-4
V: TRBV7-9
D: -
size: once

CDR3: CASSELTSGTTHTLRTGELFF
DNA: TGCGCCAGCAGTGAGTTGACTAGCGGGACCACACACACCCTTCGGACCGGGGAGCTGTTTTTT
J: TRBJ2-2
V: TRBV10-2
D: TRBD2
size: -

CDR3: CASSPLGSPADTQYF
DNA: TGTGCCAGTAGTCCCTTGGGGTCTCCAGCAGATACGCAGTATTTT
J: TRBJ2-3
V: TRBV19
D: -
size: -

CDR3: CASSEYGGAGEQYF
DNA: TGTGCCAGCAGTGAATATGGGGGAGCGGGCGAGCAGTACTTC
J: TRBJ2-7
V: TRBV25-1
D: -
size: -

CDR3: CASSFGLGQPQHF
DNA: TGTGCCAGCAGCTTCGGTTTGGGTCAGCCCCAGCATTTT
J: TRBJ1-5
V: TRBV5-5
D: -
size: -

CDR3: CASSQDRGIYGYTF
DNA: TGTGCCAGCAGCCAAGATAGAGGAATCTATGGCTACACCTTC
J: TRBJ1-2
V: TRBV14
D: -
size: -

CDR3: CASSSSSGSYNEQFF
DNA: TGTGCCAGCAGCTCCTCGAGCGGGTCCTACAATGAGCAGTTCTTC
J: TRBJ2-1
V: TRBV7-9
D: -
size: -

CDR3: CASSYTPLAGGLYEQYF
DNA: TGTGCCAGCAGTTACACCCCACTAGCGGGAGGTTTATACGAGCAGTACTTC
J: TRBJ2-7
V: TRBV27
D: TRBD2
size: once

CDR3: CASSPGGGVQPQHF
DNA: TGTGCCAGCAGCCCCGGGGGTGGAGTTCAGCCCCAGCATTTT
J: TRBJ1-5
V: TRBV7-9
D: -
size: -

CDR3: CASSLFPNTGELFF
DNA: TGCGCCAGCAGCTTGTTTCCGAACACCGGGGAGCTGTTTTTT
J: TRBJ2-2
V: TRBV5-1
D: -
size: -